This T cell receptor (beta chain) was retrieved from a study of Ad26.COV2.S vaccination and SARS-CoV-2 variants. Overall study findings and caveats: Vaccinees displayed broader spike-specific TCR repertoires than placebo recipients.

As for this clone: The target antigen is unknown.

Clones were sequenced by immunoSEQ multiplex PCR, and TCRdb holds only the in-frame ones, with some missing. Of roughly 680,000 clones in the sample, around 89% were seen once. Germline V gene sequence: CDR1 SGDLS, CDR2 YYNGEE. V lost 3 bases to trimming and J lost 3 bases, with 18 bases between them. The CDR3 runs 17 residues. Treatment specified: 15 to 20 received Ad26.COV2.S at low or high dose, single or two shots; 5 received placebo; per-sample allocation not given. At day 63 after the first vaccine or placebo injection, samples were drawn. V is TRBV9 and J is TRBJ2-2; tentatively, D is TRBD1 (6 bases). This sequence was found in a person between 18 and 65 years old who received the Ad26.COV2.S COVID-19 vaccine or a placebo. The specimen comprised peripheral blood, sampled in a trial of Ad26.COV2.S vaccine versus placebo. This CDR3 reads CASSASGDLRDTGELFF. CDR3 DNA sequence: TGTGCCAGCAGCGCATCAGGGGACCTTAGGGACACCGGGGAGCTGTTTTTT. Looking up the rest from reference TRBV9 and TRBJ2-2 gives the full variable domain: DSGVTQTPKHLITATGQRVTLRCSPRSGDLSVYWYQQSLDQGLQFLIQYYNGEERAKGNILERFSAQQFPDLHSELNLSSLELGDSALYFCASSASGDLRDTGELFFGEGSRLTVL.